This TCR beta chain was observed in a study of shared clonotypes between healthy human individuals. The method was immunoSEQ multiplex PCR; TCRdb's version includes in-frame clones alone and lacks a portion of them. The table shows approximately 1,000,000 clones, with roughly 80% occurring only once. General study results and limits: The represented genetic and exposure-history diversity was limited by the small number of donors. Unshared clonotypes carried lower generation probabilities than those common to all four donors. Among donors, sharing of clonotypes was expected to be affected by sequencing depth.

V gave up 3 bases and J gave up 2 bases; unmatched junction bases: 7. CDR1 is LGHNA and CDR2 is YNFKEQ in the germline V gene. CDR3 size: 15 residues. With respect to this clone: Its specificity is not known.

The gene calls are TRBV4-2 and TRBJ2-7; the match to TRBD1 covers 7 bases. The source material was memory CD4+ T cells from PBMCs. Subset indicated: CD45RA-negative fraction. The TCR was taken from a man younger than 35 in good health. Some clones in this sample may be carry-over from other donors' samples. This CDR3 reads CASSQRTGSTYEQYF. DNA for the CDR3: TGTGCCAGCAGCCAGCGGACAGGATCAACCTACGAGCAGTACTTC.